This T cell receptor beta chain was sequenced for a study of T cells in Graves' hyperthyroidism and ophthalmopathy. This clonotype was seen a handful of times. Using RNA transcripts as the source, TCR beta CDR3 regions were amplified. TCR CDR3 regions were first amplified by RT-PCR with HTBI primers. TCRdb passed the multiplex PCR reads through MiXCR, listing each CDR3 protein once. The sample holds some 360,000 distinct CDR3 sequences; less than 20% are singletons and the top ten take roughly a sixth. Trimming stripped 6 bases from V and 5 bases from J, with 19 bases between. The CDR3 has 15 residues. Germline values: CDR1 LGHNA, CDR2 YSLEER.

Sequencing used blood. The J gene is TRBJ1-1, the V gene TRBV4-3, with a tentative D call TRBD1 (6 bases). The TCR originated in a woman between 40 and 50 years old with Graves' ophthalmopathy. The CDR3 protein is CASRRADRRGTEAFF. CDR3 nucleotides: TGCGCCAGCAGAAGGGCAGATAGGAGGGGGACTGAAGCTTTCTTT.